This T cell receptor beta chain comes out of a study of regulatory T cells in long-lasting Graves disease. Per germline, CDR1 LGHDT and CDR2 YNNKEL (reference sequence). With 5 bases clipped from V and 3 bases from J, the junction kept 5 bases outside the gene matches. The length of the CDR3 is 16 residues. Time point denoted: persistent/refractory GD, antithyroid drugs over 5 years with positive TRAb. PBMC-derived RNA was used for the TCR library. Guidelines of the American Thyroid Association were used to diagnose Graves' disease. Study observations and caveats: What was studied was peripheral blood only, and not thyroid tissue. Persistent disease preferred TRBV28, TRBJ1-2 and TRBJ2-5; new disease, TRBV20-1 and TRBJ2-1.

A remark on this clonotype: Its antigen is unidentified.

The TCR beta library used iRepertoire HTBI primers with Arm-PCR amplification of CDR3. As processed by the authors: The study identified under 80 TRBV and 13 to 15 TRBJ segments across samples. TCRdb fed the multiplex PCR reads into MiXCR, producing one record per CDR3 protein. TCRdb, rather than the study authors, made the V and J calls. The sample lists a few hundred thousand distinct CDR3 sequences, roughly a quarter seen once, with about a quarter in the top ten. This clonotype was sampled from a female donor with Graves disease. This sequence joins TRBV3-1 and TRBJ2-7; the match to TRBD2 covers 15 bases. The sequencing here drew on peripheral blood mononuclear cells (PBMCs), taken when the disease was refractory, from a patient treated with antithyroid drugs. The DNA for the CDR3 is TGTGCCAGCAGCTCGGGGACTAGCGGGAGGTTCTACGAGCAGTACTTC. Protein product: CASSSGTSGRFYEQYF.